This TCR beta chain was identified during a study of T cells in Graves' hyperthyroidism and ophthalmopathy. The CDR3 runs to 14 residues. The trim removed 5 bases at V and 3 bases at J, leaving 3 bases unmatched. From germline, CDR1 is SGHTA and CDR2 FQGNSA. Overall study findings and caveats: Most thyroid-expanded clonotypes above 0.001 were also found in blood.

Template material for amplifying TCR beta CDR3 regions consisted of RNA transcripts. RT-PCR in the first round (using the HTBI primer set) targeted the TCR CDR3. TCRdb used MiXCR to reprocess the multiplex PCR reads, holding one entry per CDR3 protein. The sample carries approximately 710,000 distinct CDR3 sequences, 15% to 20% recorded once. In this sample, this clonotype turned up many times. Its antigen is unknown. V and J are TRBV7-2 and TRBJ1-3; 8 bases fit TRBD1. This receptor was taken from a man between 50 and 59 years old with Graves' hyperthyroidism. Sequencing was performed on blood. The CDR3 DNA is TGTGCCAGCAGCGCACAGGGGGATGGAAACACCATATATTTT. Amino acids: CASSAQGDGNTIYF.